This T cell receptor (beta chain) was sequenced in a study of cytomegalovirus exposure and HLA in healthy donors. The overall study: The 100 to 150 validation repertoires matched the 666 first-cohort repertoires in platform, a later analysis reported.

A note on this clone: Its antigen remains unknown.

TCRdb's copy holds only in-frame clones and misses some; the assay was immunoSEQ multiplex PCR. The table includes roughly 130,000 clones, roughly 90% detected once. Study-wide results and limits: A few CMV-associated chains proved CMV antigen-specific in vitro. Across donors, most TCRs were seen rarely, yet some public ones were widespread. The investigators catalogued 150 to 200 TCR beta chains as cytomegalovirus-associated.

There are 14 residues in the CDR3. Germline V gene data show CDR1 as SQVTM and CDR2 as ANQGSEA. V lost 6 bases to trimming and J lost 4 bases, with 18 bases between them. What was sequenced was PBMCs. This chain links TRBV29-1 with TRBJ1-2; D is perhaps TRBD1 (5 bases). This sequence was found in a man aged 30-40 years in good health and CMV-seronegative. CDR3: CSVAPRRGAYGYTF. The DNA for the CDR3 is TGCAGCGTCGCTCCTAGGAGGGGAGCCTATGGCTACACCTTC.